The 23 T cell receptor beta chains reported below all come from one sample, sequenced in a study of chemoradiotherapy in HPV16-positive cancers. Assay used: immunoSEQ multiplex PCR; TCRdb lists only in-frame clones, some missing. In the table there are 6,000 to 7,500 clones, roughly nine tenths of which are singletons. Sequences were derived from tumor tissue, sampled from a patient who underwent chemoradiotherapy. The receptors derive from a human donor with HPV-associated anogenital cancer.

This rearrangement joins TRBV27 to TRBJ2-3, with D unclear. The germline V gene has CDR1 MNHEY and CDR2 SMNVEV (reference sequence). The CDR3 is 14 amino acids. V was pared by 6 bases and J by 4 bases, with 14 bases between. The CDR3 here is CASSPNPGPDTQYF. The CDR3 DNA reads TGTGCCAGCAGCCCTAATCCCGGGCCAGATACGCAGTATTTT.

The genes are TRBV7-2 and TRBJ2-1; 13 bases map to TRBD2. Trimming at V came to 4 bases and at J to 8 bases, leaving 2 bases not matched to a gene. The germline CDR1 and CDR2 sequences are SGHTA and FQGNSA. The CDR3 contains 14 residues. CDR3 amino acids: CASSSGLAGDEQFF. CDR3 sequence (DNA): TGTGCCAGCAGCTCCGGACTAGCGGGAGATGAGCAGTTCTTC.

The CDR3 is CASTQGLRDQPQHF. CDR3 nucleotide sequence: TGTGCCAGCACCCAGGGCTTAAGGGATCAGCCCCAGCATTTT. The chain links TRBV2 to TRBJ1-5; D is perhaps TRBD1 (5 bases). Trimming cost V 7 bases and J 5 bases, with 15 bases left between them. Germline V gene sequence: CDR1 SNHLY, CDR2 FYNNEI. The CDR3 runs 14 residues.

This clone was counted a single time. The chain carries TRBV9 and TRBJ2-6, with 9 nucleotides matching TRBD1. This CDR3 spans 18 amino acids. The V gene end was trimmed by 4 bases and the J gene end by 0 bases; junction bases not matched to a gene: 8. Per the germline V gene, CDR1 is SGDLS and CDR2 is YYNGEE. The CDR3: CASSPRGQGYSGANVLTF. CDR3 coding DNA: TGTGCCAGCAGCCCCCGGGGACAGGGTTACTCTGGGGCCAACGTCCTGACTTTC.

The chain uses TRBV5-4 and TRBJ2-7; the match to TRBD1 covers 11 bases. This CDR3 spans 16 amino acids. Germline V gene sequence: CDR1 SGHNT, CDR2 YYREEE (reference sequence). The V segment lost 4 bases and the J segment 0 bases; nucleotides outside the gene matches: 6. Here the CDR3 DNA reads TGTGCCAGCAGCGGGGACAGGGGGTCCGGCTCCTACGAGCAGTACTTC. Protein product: CASSGDRGSGSYEQYF.

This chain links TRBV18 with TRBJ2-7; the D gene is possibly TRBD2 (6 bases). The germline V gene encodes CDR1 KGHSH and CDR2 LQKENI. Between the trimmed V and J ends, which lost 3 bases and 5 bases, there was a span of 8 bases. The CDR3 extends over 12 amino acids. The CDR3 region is CASSPGGNEQYF. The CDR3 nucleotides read TGTGCCAGCTCACCGGGAGGCAACGAGCAGTACTTC.

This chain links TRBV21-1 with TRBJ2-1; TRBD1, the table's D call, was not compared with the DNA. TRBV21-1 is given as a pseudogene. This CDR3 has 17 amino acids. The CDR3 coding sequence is TGTGCCAGCAGGCAACAGGGGGGTGGCAGCGGGACACGTGAGCAGTTCTTC. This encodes CASRQQGGGSGTREQFF.

The CDR3 region is CASSSPGGQSPVGELFF. CDR3 bases: TGTGCCAGCAGCTCCCCGGGAGGACAGAGCCCGGTGGGGGAGCTGTTTTTT. The chain is built from TRBV9 and TRBJ2-2, with D possibly being TRBD2 (7 bases). The length of the CDR3 is 17 residues. Germline-derived CDR1 and CDR2 are SGDLS and YYNGEE. V lost 4 bases and J 8 bases, leaving 24 bases between the germline ends.

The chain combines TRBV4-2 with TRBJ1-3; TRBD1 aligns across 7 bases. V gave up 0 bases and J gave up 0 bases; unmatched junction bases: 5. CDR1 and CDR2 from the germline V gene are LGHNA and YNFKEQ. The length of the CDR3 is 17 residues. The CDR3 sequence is CASSQEVRGPSGNTIYF. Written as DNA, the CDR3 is TGTGCCAGCAGCCAAGAAGTGAGGGGGCCCTCTGGAAACACCATATATTTT.

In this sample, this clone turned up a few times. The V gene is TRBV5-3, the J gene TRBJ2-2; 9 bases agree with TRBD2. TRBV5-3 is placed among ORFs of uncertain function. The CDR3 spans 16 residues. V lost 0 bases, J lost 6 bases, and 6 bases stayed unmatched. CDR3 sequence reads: CARSLVAGVPAGELFF. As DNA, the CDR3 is TGTGCCAGAAGCTTGGTAGCGGGAGTGCCTGCCGGGGAGCTGTTTTTT.

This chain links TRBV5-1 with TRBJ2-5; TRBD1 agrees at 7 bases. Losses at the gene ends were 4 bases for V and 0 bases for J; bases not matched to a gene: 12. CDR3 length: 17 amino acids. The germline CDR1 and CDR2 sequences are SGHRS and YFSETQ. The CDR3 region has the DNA TGCGCCAGCAGCGTCGGAACTCCGGGACAGTACCAAGAGACCCAGTACTTC. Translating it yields CASSVGTPGQYQETQYF.

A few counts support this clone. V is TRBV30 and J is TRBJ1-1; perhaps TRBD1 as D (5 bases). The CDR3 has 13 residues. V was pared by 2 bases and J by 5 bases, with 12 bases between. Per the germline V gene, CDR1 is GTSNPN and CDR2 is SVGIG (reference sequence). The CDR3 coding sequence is TGTGCCTGGAGTAGGGGATTTGGAACTGAAGCTTTCTTT. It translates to CAWSRGFGTEAFF.

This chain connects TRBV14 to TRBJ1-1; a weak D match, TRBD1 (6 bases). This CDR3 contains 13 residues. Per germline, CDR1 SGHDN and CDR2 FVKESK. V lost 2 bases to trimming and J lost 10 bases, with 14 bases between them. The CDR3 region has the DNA TGTGCCAGCAGCCAAATATTACAGGGTGCAGCTTTCTTT. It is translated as CASSQILQGAAFF.

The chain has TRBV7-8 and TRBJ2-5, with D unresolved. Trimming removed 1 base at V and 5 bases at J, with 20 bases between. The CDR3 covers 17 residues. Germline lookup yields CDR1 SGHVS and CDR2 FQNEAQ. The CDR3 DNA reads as TGTGCCAGCAGCTTAGGTATAGATGATCGGGCGTTGGAGACCCAGTACTTC. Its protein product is CASSLGIDDRALETQYF.

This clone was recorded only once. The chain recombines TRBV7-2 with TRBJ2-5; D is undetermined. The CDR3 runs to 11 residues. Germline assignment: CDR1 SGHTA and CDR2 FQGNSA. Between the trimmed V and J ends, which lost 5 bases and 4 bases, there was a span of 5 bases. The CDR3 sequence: CASSPGETQYF. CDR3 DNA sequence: TGTGCCAGCAGCCCAGGAGAGACCCAGTACTTC.

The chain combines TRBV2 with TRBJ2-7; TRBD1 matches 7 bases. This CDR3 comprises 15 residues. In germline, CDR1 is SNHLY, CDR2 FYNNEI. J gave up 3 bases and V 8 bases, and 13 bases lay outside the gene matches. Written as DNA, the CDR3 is TGTGCCAGCGTCGAGGTCAACAGGGGAATCTACGAGCAGTACTTC. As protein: CASVEVNRGIYEQYF.

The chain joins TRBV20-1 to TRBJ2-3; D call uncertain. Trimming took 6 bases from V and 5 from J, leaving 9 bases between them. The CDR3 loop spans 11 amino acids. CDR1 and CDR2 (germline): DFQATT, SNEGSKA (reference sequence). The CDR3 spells CSADQGDTQYF. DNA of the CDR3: TGCAGTGCCGATCAAGGAGATACGCAGTATTTT.

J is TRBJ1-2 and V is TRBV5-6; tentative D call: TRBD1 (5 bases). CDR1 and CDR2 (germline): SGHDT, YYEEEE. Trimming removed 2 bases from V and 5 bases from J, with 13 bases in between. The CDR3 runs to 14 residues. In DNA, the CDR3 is TGTGCCAGCAGCTTCTCCGGGACTGAGTATGGCTACACCTTC. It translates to CASSFSGTEYGYTF.

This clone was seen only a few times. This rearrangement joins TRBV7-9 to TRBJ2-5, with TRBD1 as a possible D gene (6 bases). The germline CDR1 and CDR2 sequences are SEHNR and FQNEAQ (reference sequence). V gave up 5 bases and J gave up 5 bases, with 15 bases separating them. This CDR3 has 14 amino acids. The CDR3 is CASSPTGSGETQYF. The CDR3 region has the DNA TGTGCCAGCAGCCCCACAGGGTCCGGGGAGACCCAGTACTTC.

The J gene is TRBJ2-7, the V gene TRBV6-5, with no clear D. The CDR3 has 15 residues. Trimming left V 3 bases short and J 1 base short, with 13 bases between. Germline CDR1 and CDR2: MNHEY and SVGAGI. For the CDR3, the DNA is TGTGCCAGCAGTTATCGGGTTCGAGCGTCCTACGAGCAGTACTTC. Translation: CASSYRVRASYEQYF.

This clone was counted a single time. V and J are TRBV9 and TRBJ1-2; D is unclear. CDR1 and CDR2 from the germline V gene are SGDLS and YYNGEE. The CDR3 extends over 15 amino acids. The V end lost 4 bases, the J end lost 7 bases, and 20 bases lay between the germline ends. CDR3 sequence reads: CASSSGPLLGVGYTF. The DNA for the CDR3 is TGTGCCAGCAGCTCCGGCCCTCTCCTGGGAGTTGGCTACACCTTC.

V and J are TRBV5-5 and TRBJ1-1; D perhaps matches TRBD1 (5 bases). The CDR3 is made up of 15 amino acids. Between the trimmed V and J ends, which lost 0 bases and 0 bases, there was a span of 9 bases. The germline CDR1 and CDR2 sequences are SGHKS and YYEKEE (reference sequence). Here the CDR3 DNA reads TGTGCCAGCAGCTTGGTGGGGCAGATGAACACTGAAGCTTTCTTT. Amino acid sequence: CASSLVGQMNTEAFF.

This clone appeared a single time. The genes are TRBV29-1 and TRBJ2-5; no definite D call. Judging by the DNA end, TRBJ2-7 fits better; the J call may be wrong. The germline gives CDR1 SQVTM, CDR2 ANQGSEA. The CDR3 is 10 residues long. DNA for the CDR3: TGCAGCGTCGGAAGCGACGAGCAGTACTTC. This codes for CSVGSDEQYF.